These 8 T cell receptor beta chains share one sample of origin, sequenced in a study of cytomegalovirus exposure and HLA in healthy donors. PCR employed 60 Vbeta and 13 Jbeta primers. Using immunoSEQ multiplex PCR, the repertoire was profiled, and TCRdb retains in-frame clones only, with some absent. The sample lists just over 150,000 clones; around 82% were seen once. Sample: PBMCs. Receptor source: a woman between 45 and 60 years old in good health and CMV-seropositive.

Written as DNA, the CDR3 is TGTGCCAGCAGTGACGGGACAGGCGGCTACACCTTC. This encodes CASSDGTGGYTF. The genes are TRBV6-4 and TRBJ1-2; 8 nucleotides agree with TRBD1. Unmatched junction bases numbered 1, after V lost 2 bases and J lost 8 bases. CDR1 MRHNA and CDR2 SNTAGT come from the germline V gene. This CDR3 contains 12 residues.

J is TRBJ2-7 and V is TRBV6-1, with D unresolved. Trimming left V 1 base short and J 0 bases short, with 10 bases between. The CDR3 totals 15 residues. Germline CDR1 reads MNHNS; CDR2 reads SASEGT. The CDR3 bases are TGTGCCAGCAGTGAAGGTGTGGGCAACTCCTACGAGCAGTACTTC. Translation gives CASSEGVGNSYEQYF.

The chain uses TRBV27 and TRBJ2-7; 7 bases fit TRBD1. The ends lost 1 base at V and 2 bases at J; junction bases unmatched: 2. The V gene's germline CDR1 is MNHEY and CDR2 SMNVEV (reference sequence). This CDR3 is 14 amino acids long. CDR3 amino acids: CASSLFQGAYEQYF. Here the CDR3 DNA reads TGTGCCAGCAGTTTATTTCAGGGGGCCTACGAGCAGTACTTC.

The count of this clone is one. At one boundary the junction diverges from the germline segment, which might be a read error. The CDR3 is CSSSFGTGKAFF. CDR3 coding DNA: TGTTCCAGCAGCTTTGGGACAGGGAAAGCTTTCTTT. The chain combines TRBV7-9 with TRBJ1-1, with 9 positions matching TRBD1. Germline V gene data show CDR1 as SEHNR and CDR2 as FQNEAQ (reference sequence). The CDR3 spans 12 residues.

This rearrangement joins TRBV6-6 to TRBJ1-2; 10 bases map to TRBD1. There are 13 residues in the CDR3. With V trimmed by 6 bases and J by 7 bases, 5 bases remained unmatched. Germline CDR1 and CDR2: MNHNY and SVGAGI (reference sequence). CDR3 bases: TGTGCCAGCAGCTCTGGACAGGGGGTTGGCTACACCTTC. It is translated as CASSSGQGVGYTF.

The chain uses TRBV30 and TRBJ2-5, with TRBD1 as a possible D gene (6 bases). Trimming removed 0 bases at V and 10 bases at J, with 15 bases between. The CDR3 extends over 13 amino acids. Germline lookup yields CDR1 GTSNPN and CDR2 SVGIG (reference sequence). The DNA for the CDR3 is TGTGCCTGGAGTGTAGGGCCACTGGGACACCAGTACTTC. Translated, it gives CAWSVGPLGHQYF.

The chain carries TRBV7-3 and TRBJ2-7, with TRBD1 matching over 8 bases. The CDR3 contains 13 residues. Germline lookup yields CDR1 SGHTA and CDR2 FQGTGA. Losses at the gene ends were 5 bases for V and 3 bases for J; bases not matched to a gene: 3. The CDR3 protein is CASSTQGGYEQYF. The CDR3 region has the DNA TGTGCCAGCAGCACACAGGGGGGCTACGAGCAGTACTTC.

The chain joins TRBV2 to TRBJ1-1; D is ambiguous. V was clipped by 0 bases and J by 2 bases, with 7 bases between them. Germline V gene data show CDR1 as SNHLY and CDR2 as FYNNEI. The CDR3 is 14 amino acids. CDR3 in amino acids: CASSEAPGNTEAFF. The CDR3 region has the DNA TGTGCCAGCAGTGAAGCGCCAGGAAACACTGAAGCTTTCTTT.